Described below is a single T cell receptor beta chain sequence and its context. Its antigen is currently unknown. These data come from a study of blood T cells in healthy people across ages. In the study overall: Template-switching capture recovered about one barcoded beta molecule per two T cells. Study-level results: Shifts in expanded clonotypes may have been confounded by donor CMV status, which was unknown.

The use of a sample-barcoded 5' primer and a J-beta primer mix characterized a second PCR of roughly 6 to 11 cycles. Using its own MiXCR run on the 5' RACE reads, TCRdb lists one record per CDR3 protein. The profile shows some 1.6 million distinct CDR3 sequences, about 31% of them singletons. CDR1 is MNHEY and CDR2 is SMNVEV in the germline V gene (reference sequence). The trim removed 3 bases at V and 4 bases at J, leaving 9 bases unmatched. The CDR3 is 16 amino acids. The rearrangement uses TRBV27 and TRBJ1-1, with 9 bases identical to TRBD1. This TCR derives from a woman aged 25 to 39 in good health. Specimen: blood. CDR3 sequence reads: CASSLGQGGVTTEAFF. In DNA, the CDR3 is TGTGCCAGCAGTTTGGGACAGGGCGGGGTTACCACTGAAGCTTTCTTT.